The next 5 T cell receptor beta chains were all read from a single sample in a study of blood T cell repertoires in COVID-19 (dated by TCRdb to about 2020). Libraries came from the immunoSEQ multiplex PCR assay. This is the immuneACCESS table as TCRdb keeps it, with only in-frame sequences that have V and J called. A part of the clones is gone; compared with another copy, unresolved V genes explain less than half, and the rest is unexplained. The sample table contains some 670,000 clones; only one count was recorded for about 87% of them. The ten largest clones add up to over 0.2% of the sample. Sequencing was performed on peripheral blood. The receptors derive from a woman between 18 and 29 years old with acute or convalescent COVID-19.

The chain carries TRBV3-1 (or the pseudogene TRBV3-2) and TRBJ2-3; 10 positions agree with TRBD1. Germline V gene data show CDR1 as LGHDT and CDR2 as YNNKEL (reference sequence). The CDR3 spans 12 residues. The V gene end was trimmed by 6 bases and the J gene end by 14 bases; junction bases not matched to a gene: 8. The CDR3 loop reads CASRRSGQGTYF. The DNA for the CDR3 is TGTGCCAGCAGAAGGTCGGGACAGGGGACGTATTTT.

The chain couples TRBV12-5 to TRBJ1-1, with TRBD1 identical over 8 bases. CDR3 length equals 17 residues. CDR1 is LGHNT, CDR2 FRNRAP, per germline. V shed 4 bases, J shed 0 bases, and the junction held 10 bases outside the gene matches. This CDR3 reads CASGSDRGGGMNTEAFF. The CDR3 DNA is TGTGCTAGTGGTTCAGACAGGGGAGGGGGCATGAACACTGAAGCTTTCTTT.

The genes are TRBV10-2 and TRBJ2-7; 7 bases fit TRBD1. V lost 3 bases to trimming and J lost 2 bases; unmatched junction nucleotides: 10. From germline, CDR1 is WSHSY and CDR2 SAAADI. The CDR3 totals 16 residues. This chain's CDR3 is CASSDLRQGTAYEQYF. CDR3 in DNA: TGCGCCAGCAGTGACCTCCGACAGGGAACTGCCTACGAGCAGTACTTC.

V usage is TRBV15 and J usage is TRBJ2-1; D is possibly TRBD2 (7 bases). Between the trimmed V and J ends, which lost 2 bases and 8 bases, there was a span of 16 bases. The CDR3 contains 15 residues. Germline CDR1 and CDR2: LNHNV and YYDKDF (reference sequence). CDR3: CATSRLFGGRHEQFF. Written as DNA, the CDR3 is TGTGCCACCAGCAGATTATTCGGGGGGCGGCATGAGCAGTTCTTC.

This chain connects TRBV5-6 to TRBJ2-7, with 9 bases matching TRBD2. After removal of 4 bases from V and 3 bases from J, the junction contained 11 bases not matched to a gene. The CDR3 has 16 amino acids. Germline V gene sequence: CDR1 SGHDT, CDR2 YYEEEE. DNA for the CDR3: TGTGCCAGCAGCAAGGATCTTTTAGCGGGGGTCTACGAGCAGTACTTC. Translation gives CASSKDLLAGVYEQYF.